The clone carrying this TCR beta chain was counted between two and nine times. These data come from a study of blood T cell repertoires in COVID-19. The assay was immunoSEQ multiplex PCR, and TCRdb's table has in-frame clones only and misses some. This table holds a few hundred thousand clones, 75% to 90% found once. Looked up from germline, CDR1 is SGHRS and CDR2 is YFSETQ. With V trimmed by 0 bases and J by 2 bases, 6 bases remained unmatched. The CDR3 contains 16 residues. The sequence derives from a man aged 40-55 years who had recovered from COVID-19. The chain employs TRBV5-1 and TRBJ1-2; TRBD1 matches 8 bases. The sample consisted of PBMCs or T cells enriched from blood (not recorded which). The CDR3 sequence: CASSLGGQVSNYGYTF. CDR3 DNA sequence: TGCGCCAGCAGCTTGGGGGGACAGGTCTCCAACTATGGCTACACCTTC.